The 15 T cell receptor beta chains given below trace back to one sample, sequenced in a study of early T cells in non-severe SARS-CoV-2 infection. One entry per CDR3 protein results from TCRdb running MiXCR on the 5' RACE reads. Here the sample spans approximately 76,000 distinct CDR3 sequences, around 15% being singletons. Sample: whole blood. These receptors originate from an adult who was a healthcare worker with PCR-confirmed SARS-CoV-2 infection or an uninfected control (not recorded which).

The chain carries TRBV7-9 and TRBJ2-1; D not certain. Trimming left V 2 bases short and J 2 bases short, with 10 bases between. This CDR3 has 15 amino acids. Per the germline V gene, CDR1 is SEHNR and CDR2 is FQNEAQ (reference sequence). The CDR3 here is CASSLLANAYNEQFF. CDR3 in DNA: TGTGCCAGCAGCTTACTGGCGAATGCCTACAATGAGCAGTTCTTC.

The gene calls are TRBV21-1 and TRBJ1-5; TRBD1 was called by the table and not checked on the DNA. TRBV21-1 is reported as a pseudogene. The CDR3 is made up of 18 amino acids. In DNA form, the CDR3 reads TGTGCCAGCAGGAGCAAACTTCAGGGCACCCATAGCAATCAGCCCCAGCATTTT. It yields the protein CASRSKLQGTHSNQPQHF.

The CDR3 DNA is TGCGCCAGCAGCTCCAGGGGGCGCGATGGCTACACCTTC. Translating gives CASSSRGRDGYTF. V is TRBV5-1 and J is TRBJ1-2; 8 bases align to TRBD1. V dropped 3 bases and J dropped 6; count of bases not matched to a gene: 4. The germline V gene has CDR1 SGHRS and CDR2 YFSETQ. The CDR3 extends over 13 amino acids.

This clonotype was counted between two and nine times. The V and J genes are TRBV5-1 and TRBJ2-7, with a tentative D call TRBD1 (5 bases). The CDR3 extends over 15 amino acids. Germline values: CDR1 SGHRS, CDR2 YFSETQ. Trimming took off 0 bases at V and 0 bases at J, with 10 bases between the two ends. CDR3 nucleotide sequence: TGCGCCAGCAGCTTGGCCAGGGTTAGCTCCTACGAGCAGTACTTC. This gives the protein CASSLARVSSYEQYF.

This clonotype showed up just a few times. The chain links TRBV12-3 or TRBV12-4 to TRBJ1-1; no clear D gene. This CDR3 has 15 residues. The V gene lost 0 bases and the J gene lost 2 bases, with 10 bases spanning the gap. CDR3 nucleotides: TGTGCCAGCAGTTTAGCGAGGACGGTTAACACTGAAGCTTTCTTT. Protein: CASSLARTVNTEAFF.

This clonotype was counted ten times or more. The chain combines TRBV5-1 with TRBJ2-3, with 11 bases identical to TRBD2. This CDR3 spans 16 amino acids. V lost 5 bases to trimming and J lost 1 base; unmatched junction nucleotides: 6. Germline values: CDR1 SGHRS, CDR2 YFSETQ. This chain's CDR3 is CASREGTSGRTDTQYF. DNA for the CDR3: TGCGCCAGCAGGGAAGGGACTAGCGGCCGCACAGATACGCAGTATTTT.

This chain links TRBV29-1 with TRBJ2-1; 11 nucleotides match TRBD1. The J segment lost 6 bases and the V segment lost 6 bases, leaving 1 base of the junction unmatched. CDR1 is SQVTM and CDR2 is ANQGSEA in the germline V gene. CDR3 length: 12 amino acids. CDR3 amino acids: CSVGTGGNEQFF. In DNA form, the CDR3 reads TGCAGCGTGGGGACAGGGGGCAATGAGCAGTTCTTC.

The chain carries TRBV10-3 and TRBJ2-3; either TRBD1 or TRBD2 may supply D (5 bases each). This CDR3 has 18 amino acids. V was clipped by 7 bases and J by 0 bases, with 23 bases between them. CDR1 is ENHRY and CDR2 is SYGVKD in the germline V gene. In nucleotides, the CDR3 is TGTGCCATCACCGACACGCCAACGGGGCACCCAAGCACAGATACGCAGTATTTT. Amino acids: CAITDTPTGHPSTDTQYF.

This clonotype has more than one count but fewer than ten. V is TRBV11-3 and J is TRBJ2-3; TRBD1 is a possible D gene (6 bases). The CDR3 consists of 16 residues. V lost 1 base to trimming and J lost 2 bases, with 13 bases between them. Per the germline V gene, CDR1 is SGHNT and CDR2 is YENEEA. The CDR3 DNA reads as TGTGCCAGCAGCTTAGGAAGGGACACGGACACAGATACGCAGTATTTT. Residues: CASSLGRDTDTDTQYF. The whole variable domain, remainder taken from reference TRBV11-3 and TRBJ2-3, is EAGVVQSPRYKIIEKKQPVAFWCNPISGHNTLYWYLQNLGQGPELLIRYENEEAVDDSQLPKDRFSAERLKGVDSTLKIQPAELGDSAVYLCASSLGRDTDTDTQYFGPGTRLTVL.

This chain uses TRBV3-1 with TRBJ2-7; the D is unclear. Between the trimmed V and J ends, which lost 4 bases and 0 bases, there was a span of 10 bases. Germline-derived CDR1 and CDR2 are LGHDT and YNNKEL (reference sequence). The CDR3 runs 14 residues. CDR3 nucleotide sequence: TGTGCCAGCAGCCCCCCGGCGGCCTCCTACGAGCAGTACTTC. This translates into CASSPPAASYEQYF.

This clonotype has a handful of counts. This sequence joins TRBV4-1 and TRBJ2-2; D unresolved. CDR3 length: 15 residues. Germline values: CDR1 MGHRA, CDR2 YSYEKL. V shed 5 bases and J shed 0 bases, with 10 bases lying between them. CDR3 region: CASSLLVTNTGELFF. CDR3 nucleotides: TGCGCCAGCAGCTTGTTGGTCACGAACACCGGGGAGCTGTTTTTT.

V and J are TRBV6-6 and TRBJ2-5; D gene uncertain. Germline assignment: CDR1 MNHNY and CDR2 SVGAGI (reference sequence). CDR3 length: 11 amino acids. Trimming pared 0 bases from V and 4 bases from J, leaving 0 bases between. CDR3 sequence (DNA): TGTGCCAGCAGTTACTCAGAGACCCAGTACTTC. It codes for CASSYSETQYF.

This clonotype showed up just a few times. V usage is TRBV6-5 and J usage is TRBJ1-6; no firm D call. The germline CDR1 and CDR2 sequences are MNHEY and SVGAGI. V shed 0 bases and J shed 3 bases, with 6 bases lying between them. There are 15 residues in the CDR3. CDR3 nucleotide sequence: TGTGCCAGCAGTTACTCATACATCTATAATTCACCCCTCCACTTT. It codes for CASSYSYIYNSPLHF.

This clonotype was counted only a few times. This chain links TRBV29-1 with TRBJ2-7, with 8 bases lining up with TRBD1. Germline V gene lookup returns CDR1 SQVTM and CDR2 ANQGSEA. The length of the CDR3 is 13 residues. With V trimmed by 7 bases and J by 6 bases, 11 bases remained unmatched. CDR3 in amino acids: CSATGGQDVEQYF. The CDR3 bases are TGCAGCGCAACAGGGGGACAGGACGTCGAGCAGTACTTC.

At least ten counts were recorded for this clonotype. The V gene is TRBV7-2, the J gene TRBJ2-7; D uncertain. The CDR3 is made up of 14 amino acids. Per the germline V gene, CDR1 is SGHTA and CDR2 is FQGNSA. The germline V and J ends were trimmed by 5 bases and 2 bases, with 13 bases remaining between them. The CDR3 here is CASSPPAAAYEQYF. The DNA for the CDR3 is TGTGCCAGCAGCCCCCCCGCGGCCGCCTACGAGCAGTACTTC.